This TCR beta chain stems from a study of CD8 T cells in Susac syndrome. Study-wide results and caveats: It was acknowledged in the study that the number of individuals who were included in its TCR sequencing and HLA analysis was relatively small.

With regard to this clonotype: Its antigen is unknown.

Trimming pared 6 bases from V and 5 bases from J, leaving 13 bases between. This CDR3 comprises 12 residues. The V gene's germline CDR1 is GTSNPN and CDR2 SVGIG (reference sequence). RNA was extracted with the RNeasy kit, and a quantity of about 0.45 to 1 ug was reverse transcribed using random hexamers. Amplification of TCR beta CDR3 spanned 54 Vbeta and 13 Jbeta via immunoSEQ multiplex PCR. Each CDR3 protein gets one entry after TCRdb re-called the immunoSEQ multiplex PCR reads with MiXCR. The sample gives more than 150,000 distinct CDR3 sequences, roughly 94% of which show up once; 0.2% to 0.25% is in the top ten. In blood CD8+ and CD4+ T cells, TCR beta underwent sequencing. CD8+ and CD4+ T cells were negatively isolated; TEMRA cells were FACS-enriched.

The receptor was derived from a human donor with multiple sclerosis. V and J are TRBV30 and TRBJ1-2; possible D gene TRBD1, 5 bases. The sequenced sample consisted of CD8+ T cells from PBMCs. DNA for the CDR3: TGTGCCTGTCGGAGCAGGGATTATGGCTACACCTTC. Encoded protein: CACRSRDYGYTF.